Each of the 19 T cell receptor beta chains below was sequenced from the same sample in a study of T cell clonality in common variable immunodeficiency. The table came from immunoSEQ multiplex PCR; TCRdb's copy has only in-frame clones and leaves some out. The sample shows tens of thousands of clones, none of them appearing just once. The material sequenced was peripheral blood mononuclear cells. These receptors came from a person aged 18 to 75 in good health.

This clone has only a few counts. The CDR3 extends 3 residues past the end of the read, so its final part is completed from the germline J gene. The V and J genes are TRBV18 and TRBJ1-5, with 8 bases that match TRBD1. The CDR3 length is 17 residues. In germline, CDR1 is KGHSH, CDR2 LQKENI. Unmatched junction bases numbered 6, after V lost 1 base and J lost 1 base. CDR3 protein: CASSPRAGQGSNQPQHF. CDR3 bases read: TGTGCCAGCTCACCACGAGCAGGACAGGGAAGCAATCAGCCC.

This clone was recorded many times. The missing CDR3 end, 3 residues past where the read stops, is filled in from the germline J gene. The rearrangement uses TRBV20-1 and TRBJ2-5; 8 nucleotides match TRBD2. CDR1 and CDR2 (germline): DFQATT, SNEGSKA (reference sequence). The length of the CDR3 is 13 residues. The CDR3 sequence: CSAPGAGAQTQYF. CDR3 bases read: TGCAGTGCTCCCGGAGCGGGAGCACAAACC.

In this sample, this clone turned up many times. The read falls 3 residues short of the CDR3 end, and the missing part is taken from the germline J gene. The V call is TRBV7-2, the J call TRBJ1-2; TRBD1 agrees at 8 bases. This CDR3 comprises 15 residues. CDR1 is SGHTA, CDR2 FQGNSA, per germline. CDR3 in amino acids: CASSSYLWTGMGYTF. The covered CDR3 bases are TGTGCCAGCAGCTCATACCTTTGGACAGGGATGGGC.

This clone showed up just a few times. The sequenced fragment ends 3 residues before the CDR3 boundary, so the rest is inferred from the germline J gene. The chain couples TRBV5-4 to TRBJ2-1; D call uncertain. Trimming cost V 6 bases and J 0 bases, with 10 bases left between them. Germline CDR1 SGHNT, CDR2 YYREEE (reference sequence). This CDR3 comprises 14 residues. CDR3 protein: CASMSAVSYNEQFF. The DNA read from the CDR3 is TGTGCCAGCATGAGTGCAGTCTCCTACAATGAG.

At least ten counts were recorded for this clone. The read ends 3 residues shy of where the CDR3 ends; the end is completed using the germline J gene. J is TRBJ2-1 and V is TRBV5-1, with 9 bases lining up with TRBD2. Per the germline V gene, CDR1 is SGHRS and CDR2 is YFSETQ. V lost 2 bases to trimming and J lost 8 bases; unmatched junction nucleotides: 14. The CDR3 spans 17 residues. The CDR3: CASSFGGSGRGWDEQFF. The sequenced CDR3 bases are TGCGCCAGCAGCTTCGGCGGTAGCGGGAGAGGTTGGGATGAG.

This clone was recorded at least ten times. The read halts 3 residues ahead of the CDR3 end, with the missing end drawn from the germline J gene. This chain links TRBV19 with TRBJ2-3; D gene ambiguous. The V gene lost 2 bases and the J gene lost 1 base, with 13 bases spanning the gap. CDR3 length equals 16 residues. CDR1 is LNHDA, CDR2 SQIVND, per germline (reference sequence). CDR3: CASSISGLAGTDTQYF. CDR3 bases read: TGTGCCAGTAGTATATCTGGATTAGCCGGCACAGATACG.

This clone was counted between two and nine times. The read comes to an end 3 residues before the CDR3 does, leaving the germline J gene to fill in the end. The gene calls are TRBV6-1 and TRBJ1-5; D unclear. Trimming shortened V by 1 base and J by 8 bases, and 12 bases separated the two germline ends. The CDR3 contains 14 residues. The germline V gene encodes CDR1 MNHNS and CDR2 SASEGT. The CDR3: CASSEEEGRKPQHF. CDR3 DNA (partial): TGTGCCAGCAGTGAAGAGGAGGGTAGGAAGCCC.

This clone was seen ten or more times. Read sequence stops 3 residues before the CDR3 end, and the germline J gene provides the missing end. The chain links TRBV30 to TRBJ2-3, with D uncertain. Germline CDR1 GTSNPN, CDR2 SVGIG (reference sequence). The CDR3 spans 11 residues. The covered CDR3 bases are TGTGCCTGGAGTTTGGTAGAGACG. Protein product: CAWSLVET. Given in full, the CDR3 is CAWSLVETQYF.

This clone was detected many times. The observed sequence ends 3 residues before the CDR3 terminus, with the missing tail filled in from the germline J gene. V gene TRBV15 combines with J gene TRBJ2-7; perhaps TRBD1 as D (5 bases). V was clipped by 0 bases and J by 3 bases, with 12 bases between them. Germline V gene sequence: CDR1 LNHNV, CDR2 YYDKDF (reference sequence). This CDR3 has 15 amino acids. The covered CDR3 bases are TGTGCCACCAGCAGAGAGAAAGGGGTTAGCTACGAG. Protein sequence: CATSREKGVSYE. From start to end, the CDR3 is CATSREKGVSYEQYF.

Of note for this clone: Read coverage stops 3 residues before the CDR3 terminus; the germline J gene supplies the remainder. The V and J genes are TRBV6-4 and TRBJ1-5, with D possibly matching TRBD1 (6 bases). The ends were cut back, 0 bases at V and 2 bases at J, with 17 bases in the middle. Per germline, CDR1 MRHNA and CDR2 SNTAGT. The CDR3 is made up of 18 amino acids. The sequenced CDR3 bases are TGTGCCAGCAGTGACTCCCTTAGGAGGGGGACGGGCAATCAGCCC. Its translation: CASSDSLRRGTGNQP. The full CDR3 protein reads CASSDSLRRGTGNQPQHF.

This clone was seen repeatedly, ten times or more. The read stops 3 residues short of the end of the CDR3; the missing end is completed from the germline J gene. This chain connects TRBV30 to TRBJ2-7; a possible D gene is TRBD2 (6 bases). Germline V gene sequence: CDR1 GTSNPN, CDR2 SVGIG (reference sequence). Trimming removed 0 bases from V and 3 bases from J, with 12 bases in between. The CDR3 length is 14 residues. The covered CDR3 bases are TGTGCCTGGAGTGTTGGGCAGGGAGGCTACGAG. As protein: CAWSVGQGGYE. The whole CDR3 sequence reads CAWSVGQGGYEQYF.

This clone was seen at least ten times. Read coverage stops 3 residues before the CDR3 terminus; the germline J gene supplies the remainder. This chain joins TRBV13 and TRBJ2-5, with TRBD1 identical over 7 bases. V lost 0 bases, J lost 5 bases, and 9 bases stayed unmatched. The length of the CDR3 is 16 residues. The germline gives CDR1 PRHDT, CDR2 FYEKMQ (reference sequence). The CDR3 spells CASSLGVDRAWETQYF. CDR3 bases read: TGTGCCAGCAGCTTAGGGGTCGACAGGGCTTGGGAGACC.

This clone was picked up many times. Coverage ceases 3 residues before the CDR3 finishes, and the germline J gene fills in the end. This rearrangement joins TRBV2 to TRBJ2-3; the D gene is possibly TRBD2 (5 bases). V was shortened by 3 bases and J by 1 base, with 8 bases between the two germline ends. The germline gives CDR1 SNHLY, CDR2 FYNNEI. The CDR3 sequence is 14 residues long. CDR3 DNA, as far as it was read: TGTGCCAGCAGTGAGCTAGCAGGCACAGATACG. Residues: CASSELAGTDT. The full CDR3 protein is CASSELAGTDTQYF.

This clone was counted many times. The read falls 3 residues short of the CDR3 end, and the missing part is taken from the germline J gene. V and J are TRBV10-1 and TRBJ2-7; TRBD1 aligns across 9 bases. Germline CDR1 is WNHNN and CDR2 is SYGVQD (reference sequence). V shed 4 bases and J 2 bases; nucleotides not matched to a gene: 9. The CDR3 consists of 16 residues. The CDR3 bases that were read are TGCGCCAGCAGTGTCCTCCGGGACAGGGTTGCCTACGAG. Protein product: CASSVLRDRVAYE. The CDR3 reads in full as CASSVLRDRVAYEQYF.

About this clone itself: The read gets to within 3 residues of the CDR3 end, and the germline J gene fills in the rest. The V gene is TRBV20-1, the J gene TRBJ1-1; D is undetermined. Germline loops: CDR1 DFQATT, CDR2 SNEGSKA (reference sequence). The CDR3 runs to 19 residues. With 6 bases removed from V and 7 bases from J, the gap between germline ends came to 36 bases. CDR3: CSAAPSTGNMARQEVEAFF. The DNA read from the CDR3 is TGCAGTGCCGCCCCCTCGACGGGTAATATGGCTCGCCAAGAGGTTGAA.

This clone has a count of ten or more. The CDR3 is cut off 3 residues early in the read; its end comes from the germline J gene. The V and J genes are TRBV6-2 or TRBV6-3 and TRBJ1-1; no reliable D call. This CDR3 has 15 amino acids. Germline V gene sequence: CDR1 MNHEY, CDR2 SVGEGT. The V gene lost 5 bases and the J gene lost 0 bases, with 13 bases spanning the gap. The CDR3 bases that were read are TGTGCCAGCAGTCCAAGCAGGAATCTGAACACTGAA. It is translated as CASSPSRNLNTE. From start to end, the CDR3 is CASSPSRNLNTEAFF.

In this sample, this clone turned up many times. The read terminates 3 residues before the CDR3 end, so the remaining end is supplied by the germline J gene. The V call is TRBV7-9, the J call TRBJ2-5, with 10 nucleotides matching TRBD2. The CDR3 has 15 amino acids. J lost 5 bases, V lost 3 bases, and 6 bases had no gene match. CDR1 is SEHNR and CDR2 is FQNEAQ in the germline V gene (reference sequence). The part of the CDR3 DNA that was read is TGTGCCAGCAGCTTCTCCCCTAGCGGGAGTGAGACC. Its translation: CASSFSPSGSET. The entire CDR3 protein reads CASSFSPSGSETQYF.

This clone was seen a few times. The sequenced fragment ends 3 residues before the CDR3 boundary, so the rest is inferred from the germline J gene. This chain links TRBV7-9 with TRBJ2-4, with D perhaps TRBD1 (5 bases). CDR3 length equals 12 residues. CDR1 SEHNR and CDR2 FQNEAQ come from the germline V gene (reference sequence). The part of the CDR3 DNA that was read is TGTGCCAGCAGCTTAGCTATGGGGCCT. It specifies CASSLAMGP. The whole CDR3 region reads CASSLAMGPQYF.

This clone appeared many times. CDR3 DNA, as far as it was read: TGTGCCAGCAGTTTGCCCCAGGGGTTTTGGACC. Residues: CASSLPQGFWT. Given in full, the CDR3 is CASSLPQGFWTQYF. The genes are TRBV28 and TRBJ2-5; the D gene is possibly TRBD1 (6 bases). The CDR3 goes on 3 residues after the read ends, and that part is filled in from the germline J gene. The CDR3 spans 14 residues. The ends were cut back, 3 bases at V and 7 bases at J, with 15 bases in the middle. Per the germline V gene, CDR1 is MDHEN and CDR2 is SYDVKM.